This note documents a single T cell receptor (beta chain) sequence. Its antigen is unknown. It has no much larger one-base neighbor in the sample; base qualities were not kept. The data were obtained in a study of T cells in Graves' hyperthyroidism and ophthalmopathy (dated by TCRdb to the late 2010s). General notes on the study: Peripheral blood samples were taken at the time of initial diagnosis, prior to any treatment. TCR V-J signatures able to tell the groups apart were searched for in a discovery cohort of around 95 patients, of whom over 40 had Graves' ophthalmopathy and some 60 had stable Graves' hyperthyroidism. Prospective prediction of ophthalmopathy was tested in an independent validation cohort consisting of about 19 hyperthyroidism patients and more than 15 patients who later progressed to ophthalmopathy. The 75 to 100 discovery patients were divided at random into training and test sets in a 7:3 ratio. The study also compared thyroid tissue and blood T-cell repertoires from more than 5 Graves' hyperthyroidism patients. Once sampling was done, hyperthyroidism patients were given methimazole at a starting dose of 30 mg daily, whereas ophthalmopathy patients were given high-dose intravenous methylprednisolone. According to the paper, TCR Vbeta CDR3 sequencing was carried out on roughly 130 peripheral blood samples, which came from more than 40 ophthalmopathy, around 75 hyperthyroidism and approximately 17 progressor patients. Beyond this particular receptor, the publication reports: Ophthalmopathy was separated from stable hyperthyroidism by a 13 V-J signature model, with around 88% sensitivity and about 81% specificity obtained in cross-validation and 80%/75% obtained in testing. Sample size was not statistically predetermined, and investigators were not blinded to group allocation. In validation, progression to ophthalmopathy was predicted by the model with 55% to 71% sensitivity and 72% to 85% specificity, a median of around 5.9 months before onset. Most expanded thyroid clonotypes (frequency above 0.001) were also detected in blood, a finding suggesting that blood repertoires may reflect thyroid immune responses.

Ophthalmopathy patients had moderately to severely active disease, Clinical Activity Score of at least 3, NOSPECS grade of at least 4, and duration under 3 months. Any patient with an uncontrolled infection, another autoimmune disease, pregnancy or lactation was excluded. Clinical symptoms, serum thyroxine and TRAb, thyroid ultrasound, and orbital computed tomography formed the basis for the diagnoses. PBMCs were isolated from about 9 ml of fresh peripheral blood by Ficoll-Paque density gradient centrifugation. Trizol reagent was used to extract total RNA, and RNA quality was then checked on an Agilent 2100 Bioanalyzer. The germline V gene supplies CDR1 MDHEN and CDR2 SYDVKM. The CDR3 holds 12 amino acids from the cysteine to the phenylalanine. Kept here is only the CDR3 DNA, which spans 36 bases and is read in frame from base 1. The V end loses 5 bases and the J end loses 6 bases, and a stretch of 8 bases separates them.

The TCR beta CDR3 regions were amplified from the RNA transcripts. The first round of RT-PCR for the TCR CDR3 was performed with the HTBI primer set and the Qiagen OneStep RT-PCR kit. Libraries were constructed in a second round of multiplex PCR, after which size selection and purification were performed. Libraries were sequenced paired-end with 100 bp reads on an Illumina HiSeq2000. Turning to the authors' computational methods: SOAPnuke was used to process the raw data, with reads discarded if the reads contained adapters or uncalled bases, had a mean Phred below 15, or lacked an exact constant-primer or identifier match. COPE v1.2.5 was used to merge the high-quality paired reads, and each unique nucleotide sequence was defined as a clonotype. Clonotypes were aligned to IMGT TRBV, TRBD and TRBJ reference segments using MiTCR v1.1. Analysis was restricted to V-J combinations with a frequency above 0.0001, which covered about 99% of repertoires. The TCS score was defined as the ratio of F50 (clonal expansion) to E x V (chaos), calculated using BLOSUM62-based TCRdist between CDR3 peptides within each V-J. Welch's t-statistics and random forest reduced roughly 540 V-J features to roughly 13, which were used in a naive Bayes classifier (R e1071). Using fastp trimming at Q25 and MiXCR clonotype assembly, TCRdb reanalyzed the public sequencing data and kept in-frame beta chains. A single entry per CDR3 protein holds the most common genes and DNA from its merged rows. These V and J calls originate from TCRdb's pipeline instead of the authors' own analysis. This sample gives hundreds of thousands of distinct CDR3 sequences in total; around 20% of them show up just once. Under 35% of the sample rests with the top ten.

Sequences were obtained from blood. The clonotype was recovered from a man aged 25 to 40 with Graves' ophthalmopathy. The chain couples TRBV28 to TRBJ1-5; too little of a D gene remains to name it. The DNA reads TGTGCCAGCAGTAGCCCCCTTCAGCCCCAGCATTTT. It translates as CASSSPLQPQHF.